The T cell receptor beta chain under discussion was sequenced for a study of blood T cell repertoires in COVID-19 (TCRdb year 2020). About the full investigation: Samples covering the acute and convalescent phases of COVID-19 were provided by collaborators in the United States, Italy and Spain. The prospective study material was composed of cDNA or gDNA derived from T cells, B-cell-depleted T cells, or PBMCs. The dataset comprised deeply sampled blood TCRbeta repertoires from subjects exposed to, actively infected with, or recovered from COVID-19. The repertoires were released in a freely available public database meant as a resource for research on the immune response to SARS-CoV-2. The samples were drawn from the first 160 participants of the ongoing ImmuneRACE study and from 950 to 1,500 subjects provided by 6 global collaborators. The sample metadata nearly always contained a de-identified subject ID, COVID-19 status, age in years and sex. Where available, HLA class I and class II types were obtained from metadata supplied by the sample provider rather than from assay-based typing. General findings and caveats noted by the study authors: The amount of clinical and demographic metadata varied by source and participant and was provided uncurated.

In the prospective study, participants were about 18 to 89 years old, resided in around 25 geographic areas of the United States, and were enrolled through a virtual design. In the prospective study, cohorts were assigned on the basis of participant-reported clinical history obtained from a screening survey and a study questionnaire. Recovered participants in ImmuneRACE Cohort 3 were defined by two consecutive negative NP/OP PCR tests, clearance by a healthcare professional, or resolution of symptoms. In the prospective study, whole blood, serum and a nasopharyngeal or oropharyngeal swab were collected from each participant by mobile phlebotomists. Over a roughly two-month period, participants in the prospective study had the option of providing additional blood draws and questionnaires. Prospective study blood samples were shipped either frozen or at room temperature before DNA extraction. TCRbeta CDR3 regions were amplified from genomic DNA using the immunoSEQ Assay, a bias-controlled multiplex PCR. From the authors' description of their analysis: Within the assay, amplification of reference gene primers was used to estimate how many nucleated cells each sample contained. To quantify the absolute abundance of each unique TCRbeta CDR3 rearrangement, sequence reads were collapsed and filtered. Productive Simpson clonality was computed per sample as the square root of Simpson's diversity index over productive rearrangements. Entries here come from immuneACCESS through TCRdb and include only in-frame sequences with V and J called. Some clones fail to appear in such tables; in the studies checked, an unresolved V gene covers under half of the shortfall, and the cause of the remainder is unknown. V and J calls and clone size are as listed in that table; D and trimming were resolved from the DNA. Within this sample are 490,000 or so clones, with approximately 86% of them counted one time only. 8% to 9.5% of the sample rests with the top ten.

Only one count was recorded for this clone. Its recognized antigen is unknown. Base qualities are not provided; no much larger clone lies one nucleotide away. Sequences were obtained from PBMCs or T cells enriched from blood (not recorded which). This TCR came from a woman aged 60-75 years who had recovered from COVID-19.

The nucleotide sequence is given as TGCGCCAGCAGCCAAGCCCGGGATCCGAAACTGACCGGGGAGCTGTTTTTT. The encoded protein is CASSQARDPKLTGELFF. The V and J genes are TRBV4-1 and TRBJ2-2; TRBD2 is a possible D gene, resting on 5 matching bases. CDR1 and CDR2 (MGHRA, YSYEKL) derive from the germline V gene. Reading from cysteine to phenylalanine, the CDR3 counts 17 amino acids. The DNA shown is the 51-base CDR3, in frame from base 1. Trimming takes 1 base from V and 5 bases from J, and the germline ends sit 17 bases apart.